Below, 22 T cell receptor beta chains from the same sample are listed, as sequenced in a study of blood T cell repertoires in COVID-19 (dated by TCRdb to the early 2020s). Library method: the immunoSEQ multiplex PCR assay. This is the immuneACCESS table as TCRdb keeps it, with only in-frame sequences that have V and J called. A part of the clones is gone; compared with another copy, unresolved V genes explain less than half, and the rest is unexplained. The sample profile shows hundreds of thousands of clones; roughly 80% of them were found once. The biggest ten clones account for more than 4% of the sample. The specimen was PBMCs or T cells enriched from blood (not recorded which). Receptors originate from a man between 35 and 55 years old who had been exposed to COVID-19.

V is TRBV19 and J is TRBJ2-7; D is perhaps TRBD1 (6 bases). Germline CDR1 is LNHDA and CDR2 is SQIVND (reference sequence). Trimming pared 1 base from V and 3 bases from J, leaving 13 bases between. This CDR3 is built from 15 residues. This CDR3 is CASSIVAGANYEQYF. The CDR3 region has the DNA TGTGCCAGTAGTATAGTTGCAGGGGCCAACTACGAGCAGTACTTC.

This clone was seen a few times. V gene TRBV5-1 combines with J gene TRBJ2-3; D remains ambiguous. The CDR3 has 14 residues. CDR1 SGHRS and CDR2 YFSETQ come from the germline V gene. V was cut by 4 bases and J by 1 base, with 10 bases left in between. The CDR3 nucleotides read TGCGCCAGCAGCCGATCGACTGGCACAGATACGCAGTATTTT. Its protein is CASSRSTGTDTQYF.

This chain joins TRBV19 and TRBJ1-6; TRBD1 aligns across 7 bases. Germline V gene data show CDR1 as LNHDA and CDR2 as SQIVND (reference sequence). V lost 3 bases, J lost 8 bases, and 4 bases stayed unmatched. This CDR3 has 14 amino acids. The DNA of the CDR3 is TGTGCCAGTAGTATTATCCAGGGGGATTCACCCCTCCACTTT. This gives the protein CASSIIQGDSPLHF.

The chain is built from TRBV5-1 and TRBJ1-6, with 9 bases matching TRBD1. Trimming took 3 bases from V and 2 from J; bases not matched to a gene: 3. The CDR3 loop spans 16 amino acids. Germline V CDR1 and CDR2: SGHRS, YFSETQ. CDR3 in DNA: TGCGCCAGCAGCTCGACAGGGGGGACCTATAATTCACCCCTCCACTTT. Its protein is CASSSTGGTYNSPLHF.

V is TRBV5-1 and J is TRBJ2-5, with D possibly TRBD1 on 6 matching bases. Germline CDR1 and CDR2: SGHRS and YFSETQ. Trimming took 0 bases from V and 4 from J, leaving 10 bases between them. The CDR3 has 14 residues. Here the CDR3 reads CASSLGGQLETQYF. The CDR3 DNA follows: TGCGCCAGCAGCTTGGGGGGGCAGCTAGAGACCCAGTACTTC.

The J gene is TRBJ1-5, the V gene TRBV4-1; 7 bases are shared with TRBD1. This CDR3 is built from 16 residues. Trimming took 1 base from V and 5 from J; bases not matched to a gene: 8. Germline V gene data show CDR1 as MGHRA and CDR2 as YSYEKL. CDR3 DNA: TGCGCCAGCAGCCAAGGGTACGGACAGGAGCATCAGCCCCAGCATTTT. This gives the protein CASSQGYGQEHQPQHF.

The chain employs TRBV7-8 and TRBJ2-7; the D gene is possibly TRBD1 (6 bases). The CDR3 length is 16 residues. V gave up 2 bases and J gave up 4 bases, with 18 bases separating them. Germline V CDR1 and CDR2: SGHVS, FQNEAQ. CDR3 in DNA: TGTGCCAGCAGCTTAAAACAGGGTCAGAGTAGTTACGAGCAGTACTTC. Translated, it gives CASSLKQGQSSYEQYF.

The chain recombines TRBV6-5 with TRBJ2-7; 9 nucleotides align to TRBD1. The germline gives CDR1 MNHEY, CDR2 SVGAGI. The J segment lost 2 bases and the V segment lost 8 bases, leaving 4 bases of the junction unmatched. This CDR3 has 13 amino acids. CDR3 bases: TGTGCCAGCTCCAGGGACAGGGCCTACGAGCAGTACTTC. Amino acid sequence: CASSRDRAYEQYF.

The J gene is TRBJ2-7, the V gene TRBV7-9; 10 positions match TRBD2. In germline, CDR1 is SEHNR, CDR2 FQNEAQ (reference sequence). Trimming cost V 7 bases and J 0 bases; bases outside gene matches: 18. The CDR3 runs 19 residues. CDR3 DNA: TGTGCCAGCACCTCTCTGCCCGGGACTAGCGTCGGGAGCTCCTACGAGCAGTACTTC. Its translation is CASTSLPGTSVGSSYEQYF.

This chain uses TRBV19 with TRBJ1-6, with 7 bases identical to TRBD1. Germline trimming cut 0 bases from V and 5 bases from J; bases unmatched to any gene: 4. Germline V gene data show CDR1 as LNHDA and CDR2 as SQIVND (reference sequence). The CDR3 covers 16 residues. CDR3 residues: CASSIDGTANNSPLHF. Here the CDR3 DNA reads TGTGCCAGTAGTATAGACGGGACAGCGAATAATTCACCCCTCCACTTT.

The genes are TRBV2 and TRBJ1-2; weak D call: TRBD1 (5 bases). This CDR3 is built from 14 residues. Looked up from germline, CDR1 is SNHLY and CDR2 is FYNNEI. V was cut by 2 bases and J by 4 bases, with 11 bases left in between. The CDR3 DNA sequence: TGTGCCAGCAGTGAAACTCCCAGGGCCTATGGCTACACCTTC. Encoded protein: CASSETPRAYGYTF.

The chain employs TRBV3-1 (or the pseudogene TRBV3-2) and TRBJ2-7, with 7 bases identical to TRBD1. The V gene's germline CDR1 is LGHDT and CDR2 YNNKEL (reference sequence). This CDR3 has 12 amino acids. V lost 3 bases and J lost 6; bases outside the gene matches: 2. The CDR3 sequence is CASSQRGREQYF. CDR3 DNA: TGTGCCAGCAGCCAGAGGGGGCGCGAGCAGTACTTC.

The genes are TRBV9 and TRBJ2-5; weak D call: TRBD1 (5 bases). Trimming removed 4 bases from V and 1 base from J, with 17 bases in between. Germline V gene lookup returns CDR1 SGDLS and CDR2 YYNGEE. This CDR3 contains 16 residues. The CDR3 is CASSPRGRQGQETQYF. As DNA, the CDR3 is TGTGCCAGCAGCCCGAGAGGTAGGCAGGGCCAAGAGACCCAGTACTTC.

This chain uses TRBV19 with TRBJ2-2; TRBD1 aligns across 10 bases. Germline-derived CDR1 and CDR2 are LNHDA and SQIVND (reference sequence). This CDR3 comprises 20 residues. The ends lost 0 bases at V and 6 bases at J; junction bases unmatched: 16. DNA of the CDR3: TGTGCCAGTAGTATAGATCGTGAGCCCGCCGGGACAGGGGTGTCCGGGGAGCTGTTTTTT. This sequence encodes CASSIDREPAGTGVSGELFF.

The chain carries TRBV7-9 and TRBJ2-5, with a tentative D call TRBD1 (5 bases). Deletions cut 6 bases from V and 2 bases from J, with 13 bases between. CDR1 is SEHNR and CDR2 is FQNEAQ in the germline V gene (reference sequence). The CDR3 is 14 residues long. CDR3: CASSRFGAQETQYF. CDR3 nucleotide sequence: TGTGCCAGCAGTAGATTTGGGGCGCAAGAGACCCAGTACTTC.

This sequence joins TRBV28 and TRBJ1-2, with D possibly TRBD1 on 6 matching bases. The CDR3 runs to 14 residues. The germline V gene encodes CDR1 MDHEN and CDR2 SYDVKM. V lost 6 bases and J lost 4, with 15 bases in between. CDR3 nucleotides: TGTGCCAGCAGCTCACAGGGATTGAGCTATGGCTACACCTTC. This sequence encodes CASSSQGLSYGYTF.

This chain joins TRBV5-1 and TRBJ2-3; a weak D match, TRBD1 (6 bases). V was clipped by 5 bases and J by 2 bases, with 12 bases between them. The CDR3 sequence is 14 residues long. In germline, CDR1 is SGHRS, CDR2 YFSETQ. DNA for the CDR3: TGCGCCAGCAGGAACCGGGACATCACAGATACGCAGTATTTT. Amino acids: CASRNRDITDTQYF.

This clone appeared a few times. J is TRBJ1-3 and V is TRBV2; D might be TRBD1 (5 bases). The CDR3 totals 15 residues. Trimming took off 5 bases at V and 2 bases at J, with 13 bases between the two ends. Germline V CDR1 and CDR2: SNHLY, FYNNEI. The CDR3, as DNA: TGTGCCAGCAGTTGGTTAGCCAGGGCTGGAAACACCATATATTTT. It encodes CASSWLARAGNTIYF.

The gene calls are TRBV14 and TRBJ2-7, with D perhaps matching TRBD2 (6 bases). V shed 5 bases and J shed 5 bases, with 13 bases lying between them. The CDR3 totals 13 residues. Looked up from germline, CDR1 is SGHDN and CDR2 is FVKESK. The CDR3 region is CASSAGLFNEQYF. CDR3 nucleotide sequence: TGTGCCAGCAGCGCGGGACTTTTCAACGAGCAGTACTTC.

The rearrangement links TRBV5-1 to TRBJ1-6; perhaps TRBD1 as D (5 bases). Germline V gene sequence: CDR1 SGHRS, CDR2 YFSETQ. There are 19 residues in the CDR3. V shed 2 bases and J shed 0 bases, with 18 bases lying between them. In DNA form, the CDR3 reads TGCGCCAGCAGCTTTGGCTTACGTCAGGGATTCTCCTATAATTCACCCCTCCACTTT. Translation gives CASSFGLRQGFSYNSPLHF.

Worth noting for this clone: At one end the junction does not follow the germline gene, possibly because of a read error. This rearrangement joins TRBV12-3 or TRBV12-4 to TRBJ1-2; D gene uncertain. The CDR3 covers 13 residues. CDR3 in DNA: TGTGCCAGCAGTCCAGCGGGCTTCTATCGCTACACCTTC. Protein: CASSPAGFYRYTF.

This clone was counted only a few times. This chain links TRBV12-5 with TRBJ1-1; D is undetermined. V shed 6 bases and J shed 3 bases, with 8 bases lying between them. The CDR3 loop spans 12 amino acids. Germline-derived CDR1 and CDR2 are LGHNT and FRNRAP. The CDR3 sequence: CASGSVDTEAFF. The CDR3 DNA reads TGTGCTAGTGGGTCCGTTGACACTGAAGCTTTCTTT.